There are a few counts of the clone carrying this TCR beta chain. Its antigen is not identified. Trimming took off 4 bases at V and 2 bases at J, with 12 bases between the two ends. This CDR3 spans 14 amino acids. CDR1 and CDR2 (germline): SGHRS, YFSETQ. Among all donors, each was a healthy Caucasian. TCRdb fed the 5' RACE reads into MiXCR, producing one record per CDR3 protein. The sample yields 400,000 to 500,000 distinct CDR3 sequences, around 18% seen once. These data belong to a study of identical twins. Study-wide findings and caveats: Researchers caution that invariant MAIT and iNKT cells could partly confound zero-insertion analyses. Donors were not followed over many years; analysis was cross-sectional. In cord blood, abundant beta clonotypes had fewer insertions; memory showed no trend.

Sequenced input: naive T cells sorted from blood. The J gene is TRBJ1-2, the V gene TRBV5-1, with D perhaps matching TRBD1 (5 bases). The clonotype was recovered from a man aged 50-60 years in good health. CDR3 residues: CASSRDSLNYGYTF. As DNA, the CDR3 is TGCGCCAGCAGCCGGGACTCCTTGAACTATGGCTACACCTTC.